This T cell receptor (beta chain) is drawn from a study of OX40 agonist ivuxolimab in advanced cancers. Study-level background: Ivuxolimab was delivered to patients intravenously every 2 weeks at doses spanning 0.01 to 10 mg/kg. Dose-escalation patients had hepatocellular carcinoma, melanoma, renal cell or head and neck cancer. Partial response was recorded in three patients: one hepatocellular carcinoma and two cutaneous melanoma cases.

Between the trimmed V and J ends, which lost 5 bases and 1 base, there was a span of 8 bases. The CDR3 extends over 13 amino acids. CDR1 is SNHLY and CDR2 is FYNNEI in the germline V gene. This clone appeared a single time. TCRdb's table, derived via immunoSEQ multiplex PCR, lists solely in-frame clones and lacks some. The sample contains under 90,000 clones, about 85% of which appear only once. The receptor was isolated from an adult with an advanced solid tumor such as melanoma, head and neck, liver or kidney cancer. The chain employs TRBV2 and TRBJ1-1, with D unresolved. Sample: CD4+ or CD8+ T cells sorted from blood, taken in a trial of the OX40 agonist ivuxolimab. CDR3: CASSSDTNTEAFF. For the CDR3, the DNA is TGTGCCAGCAGTTCCGACACGAACACTGAAGCTTTCTTT.